This T cell receptor (beta chain) was recovered during a study of blood T cell repertoires in COVID-19. Per the original methods: Amplification with reference gene primers provided the estimates of nucleated cell counts. Here immunoSEQ multiplex PCR was the method, and the copy in TCRdb shows in-frame clones only, minus some. V and J calls plus clone size are reproduced from that table; the DNA served to infer D and trimming. The sample shows around 100,000 clones, roughly 84% of them seen only once. Germline V gene lookup returns CDR1 SEHNR and CDR2 FQNEAQ (reference sequence). V dropped 5 bases and J dropped 6; count of bases not matched to a gene: 8. This CDR3 has 15 amino acids.

Input material: peripheral blood. The chain couples TRBV7-9 to TRBJ2-1, with 9 bases aligning to TRBD2. This sequence originates from a woman aged 70-85 years who had recovered from COVID-19. For the CDR3, the DNA is TGTGCCAGCAGCCTCGGGGCGGGGGGGCCCAATGAGCAGTTCTTC. The encoded protein is CASSLGAGGPNEQFF.